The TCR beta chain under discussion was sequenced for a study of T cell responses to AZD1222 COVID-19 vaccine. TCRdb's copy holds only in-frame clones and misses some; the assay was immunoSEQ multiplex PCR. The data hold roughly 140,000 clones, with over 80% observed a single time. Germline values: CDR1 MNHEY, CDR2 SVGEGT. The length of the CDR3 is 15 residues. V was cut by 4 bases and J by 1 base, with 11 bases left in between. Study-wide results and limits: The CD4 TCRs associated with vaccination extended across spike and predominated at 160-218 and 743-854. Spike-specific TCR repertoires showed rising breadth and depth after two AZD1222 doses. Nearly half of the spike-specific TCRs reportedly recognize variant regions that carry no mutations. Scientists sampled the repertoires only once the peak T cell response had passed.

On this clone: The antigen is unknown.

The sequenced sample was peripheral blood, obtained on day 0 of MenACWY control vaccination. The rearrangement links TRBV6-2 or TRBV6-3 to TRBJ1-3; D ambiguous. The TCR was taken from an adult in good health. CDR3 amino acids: CASSSLEPSGNTIYF. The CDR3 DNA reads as TGTGCCAGCAGTTCCTTGGAGCCGTCTGGAAACACCATATATTTT.